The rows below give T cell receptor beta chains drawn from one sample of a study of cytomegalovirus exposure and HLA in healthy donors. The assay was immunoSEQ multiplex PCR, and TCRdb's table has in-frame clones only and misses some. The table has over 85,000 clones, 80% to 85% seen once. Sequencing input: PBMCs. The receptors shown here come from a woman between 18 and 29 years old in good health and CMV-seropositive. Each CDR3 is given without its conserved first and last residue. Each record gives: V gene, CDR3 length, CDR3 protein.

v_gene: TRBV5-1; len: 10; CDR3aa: ASSLALDTQY
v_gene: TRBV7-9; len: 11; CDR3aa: ASQPVAAYGAF
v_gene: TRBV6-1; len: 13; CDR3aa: ASSEAPGNDEKLF
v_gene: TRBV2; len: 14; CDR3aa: ASSPTDLTGTEKLF
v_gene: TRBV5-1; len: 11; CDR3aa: ATTGPGGAEQY
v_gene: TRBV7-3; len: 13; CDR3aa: ASSPGGENTGELF
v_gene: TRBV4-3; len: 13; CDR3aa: ASSQDKQITGELF
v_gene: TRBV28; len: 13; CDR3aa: ASSRGQYFNEKLF
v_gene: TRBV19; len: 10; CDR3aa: ASGRTENTIY
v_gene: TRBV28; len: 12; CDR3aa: ASSPGTGAYGYT
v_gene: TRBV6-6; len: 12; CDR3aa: ASSYILSNTEAF
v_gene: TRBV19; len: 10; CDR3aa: ATGQGRYEQY
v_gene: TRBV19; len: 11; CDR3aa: ASSIGRAGEQF
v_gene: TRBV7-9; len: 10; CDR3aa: ASSSNEGPQH
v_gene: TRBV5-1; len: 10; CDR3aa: ASSLPQETQY
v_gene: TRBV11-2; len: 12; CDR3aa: ASSGQGGNQPQH
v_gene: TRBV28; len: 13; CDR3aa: ASSSPREANTEAF
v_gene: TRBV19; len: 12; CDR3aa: ASSGTGGNSPLH
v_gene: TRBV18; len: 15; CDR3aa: ASSPIVATKMNTEAF
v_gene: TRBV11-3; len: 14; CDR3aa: ASSLGLAGGRNEQF